The 5 T cell receptor beta chains reported below all come from one sample, sequenced in a study of PD-L1 blockade in urothelial cancer. Measured with immunoSEQ multiplex PCR; TCRdb has only the in-frame clones, and not every one. The sample includes tens of thousands of clones, around 87% seen only once; the top ten take under 2%. Time point of the sample: pretreatment peripheral blood. This specimen was PBMCs, taken around atezolizumab (anti-PD-L1) treatment. The receptors come from a man aged 60-69 years with urothelial cancer.

The chain links TRBV9 to TRBJ1-6; a weak D match, TRBD1 (5 bases). Trimming left V 4 bases short and J 4 bases short, with 12 bases between. Germline assignment: CDR1 SGDLS and CDR2 YYNGEE. The CDR3 length is 15 residues. Written as DNA, the CDR3 is TGTGCCAGCAGCCCGAGTGACAGTTATAATTCACCCCTCCACTTT. It translates to CASSPSDSYNSPLHF.

This chain connects TRBV30 to TRBJ2-1; 8 nucleotides match TRBD2. CDR1 and CDR2 from the germline V gene are GTSNPN and SVGIG (reference sequence). The ends lost 2 bases at V and 2 bases at J; junction bases unmatched: 2. The CDR3 has 14 amino acids. The CDR3 DNA reads TGTGCCTGGAGTATTAGCGGGGCCTACAATGAGCAGTTCTTC. Translated: CAWSISGAYNEQFF.

The V gene is TRBV9, the J gene TRBJ1-6, with unresolved D. Trimming shortened V by 4 bases and J by 0 bases, and 11 bases separated the two germline ends. The CDR3 spans 16 residues. Looked up from germline, CDR1 is SGDLS and CDR2 is YYNGEE. DNA for the CDR3: TGTGCCAGCAGCCCCCAGGCGAGCTCCTATAATTCACCCCTCCACTTT. As protein: CASSPQASSYNSPLHF.

The chain combines TRBV9 with TRBJ1-2, with D perhaps matching TRBD1 (6 bases). The germline V and J ends were trimmed by 4 bases and 7 bases, with 14 bases remaining between them. Germline assignment: CDR1 SGDLS and CDR2 YYNGEE. The CDR3 has 13 amino acids. The CDR3 here is CASSRGGVTGYTF. For the CDR3, the DNA is TGTGCCAGCAGCAGGGGGGGGGTTACTGGCTACACCTTC.

The V call is TRBV11-2, the J call TRBJ2-3, with D possibly TRBD2 on 5 matching bases. The CDR3 is made up of 12 amino acids. V dropped 4 bases and J dropped 6 bases, with 8 bases sitting between them. The germline gives CDR1 SGHAT, CDR2 FQNNGV. In nucleotides, the CDR3 is TGTGCCAGCAGCTCCCCGGGGGATACGCAGTATTTT. Its translation: CASSSPGDTQYF.